The 17 T cell receptor beta chains in this list originate from one sample, sequenced in a study of blood T cell repertoires in COVID-19. This table comes from immunoSEQ multiplex PCR, and its TCRdb copy is limited to in-frame clones, with some not included. The profile shows over 65,000 clones, 90% of them singletons. Sequences were obtained from peripheral blood. The receptors shown here come from a human donor in a cohort sampled during active COVID-19.

The chain has TRBV19 and TRBJ2-6; D is uncertain. V was clipped by 1 base and J by 4 bases, with 14 bases between them. The CDR3 sequence is 17 residues long. CDR1 is LNHDA and CDR2 is SQIVND in the germline V gene (reference sequence). In DNA, the CDR3 is TGTGCCAGTAGTATAGTCCTATCTGCTATGGGGGCCAACGTCCTGACTTTC. It encodes CASSIVLSAMGANVLTF. Using reference TRBV19 and TRBJ2-6 for the parts outside the CDR3, the full variable domain is DGGITQSPKYLFRKEGQNVTLSCEQNLNHDAMYWYRQDPGQGLRLIYYSQIVNDFQKGDIAEGYSVSREKKESFPLTVTSAQKNPTAFYLCASSIVLSAMGANVLTFGAGSRLTVL.

The V and J genes are TRBV7-8 and TRBJ2-4; D is uncertain. Germline V CDR1 and CDR2: SGHVS, FQNEAQ. V gave up 1 base and J gave up 1 base, with 8 bases separating them. The CDR3 is 15 amino acids. DNA for the CDR3: TGTGCCAGCAGCTTAGAACGGGTGGCCAAAAACATTCAGTACTTC. It yields the protein CASSLERVAKNIQYF.

The chain joins TRBV29-1 to TRBJ2-7; 7 nucleotides match TRBD2. The CDR3 has 16 residues. Losses at the gene ends were 0 bases for V and 0 bases for J; bases not matched to a gene: 8. Looked up from germline, CDR1 is SQVTM and CDR2 is ANQGSEA. The CDR3 is CSVEEGLAVDSYEQYF. In nucleotides, the CDR3 is TGCAGCGTTGAAGAGGGTCTAGCGGTGGACTCCTACGAGCAGTACTTC.

The chain joins TRBV11-2 to TRBJ1-2, with D uncertain. Looked up from germline, CDR1 is SGHAT and CDR2 is FQNNGV. V dropped 0 bases and J dropped 10 bases, with 18 bases sitting between them. There are 15 residues in the CDR3. The CDR3 region is CASSLDLGPEDSYTF. In DNA form, the CDR3 reads TGTGCCAGCAGCTTAGATCTTGGGCCAGAAGATTCCTACACCTTC.

This chain links TRBV7-2 with TRBJ1-6; D perhaps matches TRBD1 (6 bases). CDR3 length equals 15 residues. CDR1 is SGHTA and CDR2 is FQGNSA in the germline V gene. Trimming pared 5 bases from V and 2 bases from J, leaving 10 bases between. Written as DNA, the CDR3 is TGTGCCAGCAGCCCTAGACAGGCCTATAATTCACCCCTCCACTTT. Its protein product is CASSPRQAYNSPLHF.

This chain connects TRBV9 to TRBJ1-4; TRBD1 might be the D (5 bases). Germline CDR1 and CDR2: SGDLS and YYNGEE. The CDR3 totals 12 residues. The V gene lost 4 bases and the J gene lost 8 bases, with 9 bases spanning the gap. The CDR3 DNA sequence: TGTGCCAGCAGCAGGGGAGGGGAAAAACTGTTTTTT. Translating gives CASSRGGEKLFF.

The J gene is TRBJ2-2, the V gene TRBV6-5; D might be TRBD1 (6 bases). V was clipped by 2 bases and J by 6 bases, with 10 bases between them. This CDR3 spans 14 amino acids. Germline V gene lookup returns CDR1 MNHEY and CDR2 SVGAGI. The DNA for the CDR3 is TGTGCCAGCAGTTACGGGGGCCGTTCCGGGGAGCTGTTTTTT. Amino acid sequence: CASSYGGRSGELFF.

CDR3 sequence (DNA): TGCGCCAGCAGCCGACTAGCGACTAGCACAGATACGCAGTATTTT. This codes for CASSRLATSTDTQYF. The gene calls are TRBV4-1 and TRBJ2-3; TRBD2 agrees at 8 bases. CDR3 length equals 15 residues. In germline, CDR1 is MGHRA, CDR2 YSYEKL. The J segment lost 0 bases and the V segment lost 4 bases, leaving 3 bases of the junction unmatched.

The chain links TRBV9 to TRBJ2-3; 7 bases fit TRBD1. The CDR3 sequence is 15 residues long. The J segment lost 2 bases and the V segment lost 0 bases, leaving 3 bases of the junction unmatched. Germline CDR1 SGDLS, CDR2 YYNGEE. The CDR3 protein is CASSVVGQVTDTQYF. The CDR3 coding sequence is TGTGCCAGCAGCGTAGTAGGACAGGTCACAGATACGCAGTATTTT. The entire variable domain, with the rest obtained from reference TRBV9 and TRBJ2-3, is as follows: DSGVTQTPKHLITATGQRVTLRCSPRSGDLSVYWYQQSLDQGLQFLIQYYNGEERAKGNILERFSAQQFPDLHSELNLSSLELGDSALYFCASSVVGQVTDTQYFGPGTRLTVL.

J is TRBJ2-3 and V is TRBV28; 10 bases align to TRBD2. CDR3 length: 14 amino acids. Germline CDR1 MDHEN, CDR2 SYDVKM. V shed 8 bases, J shed 1 base, and the junction held 3 bases outside the gene matches. CDR3 bases: TGTGCCAGCGAAGGGACTAGCGGCACAGATACGCAGTATTTT. Amino acids: CASEGTSGTDTQYF.

The CDR3 sequence: CASSYSGGGEAQPQHF. Here the CDR3 DNA reads TGTGCCAGCAGTTACTCTGGAGGGGGCGAGGCCCAGCCCCAGCATTTT. The J gene is TRBJ1-5, the V gene TRBV6-2 or TRBV6-3; 7 positions agree with TRBD1. CDR1 and CDR2 from the germline V gene are MNHEY and SVGEGT. J was trimmed by 7 bases and V by 0 bases; bases with no gene match: 9. The CDR3 consists of 16 residues.

The chain has TRBV6-5 and TRBJ2-7, with TRBD2 matching over 11 bases. CDR3 length equals 15 residues. V trimming: 1 base; J trimming: 6 bases; junction bases outside the gene matches: 5. Per germline, CDR1 MNHEY and CDR2 SVGAGI. The CDR3 reads CASSYLLAGGFEQYF. In nucleotides, the CDR3 is TGTGCCAGCAGTTACTTGCTAGCGGGAGGTTTCGAGCAGTACTTC.

This rearrangement joins TRBV5-1 to TRBJ1-2, with a weak D call TRBD1 (5 bases). The CDR3 is 14 amino acids. The V gene lost 1 base and the J gene lost 3 bases, with 10 bases spanning the gap. Germline CDR1 and CDR2: SGHRS and YFSETQ. The CDR3 here is CASSLRQRDYGYTF. Written as DNA, the CDR3 is TGCGCCAGCAGCTTGCGACAGCGCGACTATGGCTACACCTTC.

The chain couples TRBV7-2 to TRBJ2-7; 8 bases are shared with TRBD2. Germline V lookup: CDR1 SGHTA, CDR2 FQGNSA. Unmatched junction bases numbered 10, after V lost 1 base and J lost 5 bases. The CDR3 runs 16 residues. CDR3 bases: TGTGCCAGCAGCTTAGAGGGAGCGGGAGCCCCCCACGAGCAGTACTTC. This encodes CASSLEGAGAPHEQYF.

This clone was seen a single time. The gene calls are TRBV6-5 and TRBJ2-3; D is possibly TRBD2 (6 bases). The CDR3 length is 13 residues. The V end lost 8 bases, the J end lost 1 base, and 10 bases lay between the germline ends. The V gene's germline CDR1 is MNHEY and CDR2 SVGAGI. CDR3 residues: CASSTSGTDTQYF. The CDR3 DNA reads TGTGCCAGCTCGACTAGTGGCACAGATACGCAGTATTTT.

V gene TRBV7-9 combines with J gene TRBJ2-7; 7 nucleotides line up with TRBD1. The trim removed 5 bases at V and 3 bases at J, leaving 4 bases unmatched. The CDR3 totals 13 residues. From germline, CDR1 is SEHNR and CDR2 FQNEAQ (reference sequence). CDR3 in amino acids: CASSAGTDYEQYF. In DNA form, the CDR3 reads TGTGCCAGCAGCGCCGGGACAGACTACGAGCAGTACTTC.

The CDR3: CASSAHGDYQPQHF. The CDR3 DNA follows: TGTGCCAGCAGCGCCCACGGGGACTATCAGCCCCAGCATTTT. The chain recombines TRBV28 with TRBJ1-5, with D possibly being TRBD1 (5 bases). V was clipped by 6 bases and J by 5 bases, with 14 bases between them. The CDR3 spans 14 residues. Germline V gene lookup returns CDR1 MDHEN and CDR2 SYDVKM.